This is a list of T cell receptor beta chains from one sample in a study of shared clonotypes between healthy human individuals. TCRdb's copy holds only in-frame clones and misses some; the assay was immunoSEQ multiplex PCR. The data contain roughly 2.4 million clones, approximately 94% of them seen just once; the ten biggest clones take up less than 0.15%. The sequenced sample consisted of naive CD4+ T cells sorted from blood. The receptors were gathered from a young man in good health. Both conserved end residues are part of each CDR3. The order of the fields is D gene, J gene, clone size, V gene, CDR3 protein, CDR3 DNA. The D gene is left open where the match is weak. Clone size is not always given. Where it is, it says once, few, many or a class for expanded clones.

TRBD2 TRBJ2-3 . TRBV7-2 CASSSPGLAADTQYF TGTGCCAGCAGCTCTCCGGGACTAGCAGCCGATACGCAGTATTTT
. TRBJ2-3 . TRBV19 CASSLPTGGTDTQYF TGTGCCAGTAGTCTCCCCACCGGGGGCACAGATACGCAGTATTTT
TRBD1 TRBJ2-1 . TRBV5-1 CASSPEGTGGFF TGCGCCAGCAGCCCGGAAGGGACAGGGGGGTTCTTC
. TRBJ2-5 . TRBV9 CASSVSASETQYF TGTGCCAGCAGCGTCAGCGCGTCAGAGACCCAGTACTTC
. TRBJ1-4 once TRBV28 CASSSTGHWEKLFF TGTGCCAGCAGTTCTACAGGGCACTGGGAAAAACTGTTTTTT
TRBD1 TRBJ2-7 . TRBV28 CASSPRTGTYEQYF TGTGCCAGCAGTCCTCGGACAGGCACCTACGAGCAGTACTTC
TRBD2 TRBJ2-5 . TRBV30 CAWSTMTSGRHEETQYF TGTGCCTGGAGTACGATGACTAGCGGGAGGCACGAAGAGACCCAGTACTTC
. TRBJ2-5 . TRBV7-3 CASSPQWGAGETQYF TGTGCCAGCAGCCCCCAATGGGGGGCCGGGGAGACCCAGTACTTC
TRBD1 TRBJ2-1 . TRBV5-1 CASSPPGQEQFF TGCGCCAGCAGCCCGCCGGGACAGGAGCAGTTCTTC
. TRBJ2-1 . TRBV6-6 CASSLEAGAYNEQFF TGTGCCAGCAGTCTGGAAGCGGGCGCCTACAATGAGCAGTTCTTC
. TRBJ2-1 . TRBV11-2 CASSPGSGAYNEQFF TGTGCCAGCAGCCCAGGGAGTGGAGCTTACAATGAGCAGTTCTTC
. TRBJ2-1 . TRBV6-1 CASSESSSQGNEQFF TGTGCCAGCAGTGAATCGTCCTCACAGGGCAATGAGCAGTTCTTC
. TRBJ1-2 . TRBV5-6 CASSIDYRASGYGYTF TGTGCCAGCAGCATAGATTACCGGGCCTCTGGGTATGGCTACACCTTC
TRBD1 TRBJ2-5 . TRBV23-1 CASSLDRQETQYF TGCGCCAGCAGTTTGGACAGGCAAGAGACCCAGTACTTC
TRBD1 TRBJ2-7 . TRBV2 CASNPGTGGSEQYF TGTGCCAGCAATCCCGGGACAGGGGGATCCGAGCAGTACTTC
TRBD1 TRBJ1-6 . TRBV5-4 CASSLTGASSYNSPLHF TGTGCCAGCAGCCTCACAGGGGCGAGCTCCTATAATTCACCCCTCCACTTT
. TRBJ1-5 . TRBV5-8 CASSRDGGALFQPQHF TGTGCCAGCAGCCGAGACGGGGGTGCCCTGTTTCAGCCCCAGCATTTT
. TRBJ2-7 . TRBV10-1 CASSEQTSYEQYF TGCGCCAGCAGTGAGCAAACCTCCTACGAGCAGTACTTC
TRBD2 TRBJ2-7 . TRBV30 CAWSVLGGFPNEQYF TGTGCCTGGAGTGTACTCGGGGGGTTCCCCAACGAGCAGTACTTC
. TRBJ2-6 . TRBV14 CASSHSSGANVLTF TGTGCCAGCAGCCATTCCTCTGGGGCCAACGTCCTGACTTTC